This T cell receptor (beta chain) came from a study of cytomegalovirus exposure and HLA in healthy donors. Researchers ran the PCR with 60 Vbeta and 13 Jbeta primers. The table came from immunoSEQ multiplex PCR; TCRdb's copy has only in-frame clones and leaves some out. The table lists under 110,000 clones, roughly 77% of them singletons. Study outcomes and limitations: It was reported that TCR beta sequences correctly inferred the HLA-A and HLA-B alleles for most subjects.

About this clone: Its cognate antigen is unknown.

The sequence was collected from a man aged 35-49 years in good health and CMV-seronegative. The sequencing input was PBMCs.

The CDR3 sequence is CASSEPLSTDTQYF. The CDR3 DNA is TGTGCCAGCAGCGAGCCCCTTAGCACAGATACGCAGTATTTT. The rearrangement links TRBV9 to TRBJ2-3; D gene unclear. The germline CDR1 and CDR2 sequences are SGDLS and YYNGEE. The CDR3 runs 14 residues. Trimming took 3 bases from V and 0 from J, leaving 8 bases between them.